Listed below are T cell receptor beta chains from one sample, sequenced in a study of blood T cell repertoires in COVID-19. Clones were sequenced by immunoSEQ multiplex PCR, and TCRdb holds only the in-frame ones, with some missing. The data contain approximately 300,000 clones, roughly 88% of them singletons. The sequenced sample was PBMCs or T cells enriched from blood (not recorded which). The source of these receptors is a woman between 25 and 40 years old who had recovered from COVID-19. CDR3s include the opening cysteine and the closing phenylalanine or tryptophan. Fields, in order: J gene, D gene, V gene, clone size, CDR3 protein, CDR3 DNA. The D gene is left open where the match is weak. The size entry is marked missing in some rows and otherwise reads once, few, many or a size class.

TRBJ2-7 | . | TRBV3-1/TRBV3-2 | . | CASSQARGTYEQYF | TGTGCCAGCAGCCAAGCACGGGGAACCTACGAGCAGTACTTC
TRBJ2-5 | TRBD2 | TRBV6-2/TRBV6-3 | . | CASSRGLAGRQETQYF | TGTGCCAGCAGTCGGGGACTAGCGGGGCGCCAAGAGACCCAGTACTTC
TRBJ1-1 | TRBD1 | TRBV28 | few | CASSSLPGQGIMNTEAFF | TGTGCCAGCAGTTCCCTCCCGGGACAGGGAATCATGAACACTGAAGCTTTCTTT
TRBJ1-1 | TRBD1 | TRBV9 | . | CASSVDPFDRDKYLNTEAFF | TGTGCCAGCAGCGTAGACCCCTTCGACAGGGATAAATATTTGAACACTGAAGCTTTCTTT
TRBJ2-2 | . | TRBV27 | . | CASSPPGSGELFF | TGTGCCAGCAGTCCCCCTGGCTCCGGGGAGCTGTTTTTT
TRBJ2-3 | TRBD2 | TRBV28 | . | CASSSPISGGRDTQYF | TGTGCCAGCAGTTCCCCAATAAGCGGGGGGAGGGATACGCAGTATTTT
TRBJ2-1 | TRBD2 | TRBV6-2/TRBV6-3 | . | CASSYKRGGLNEQFF | TGTGCCAGCAGTTACAAGCGGGGGGGCCTAAATGAGCAGTTCTTC
TRBJ1-2 | TRBD1 | TRBV27 | . | CASSFRTGLGYTF | TGTGCCAGCAGTTTTAGGACAGGGCTCGGCTACACCTTC
TRBJ2-1 | TRBD2 | TRBV9 | . | CASSVVGGLAANEQFF | TGTGCCAGCAGCGTAGTTGGAGGACTAGCGGCAAATGAGCAGTTCTTC
TRBJ1-3 | . | TRBV6-1 | . | CASSETPDSSGNTIYF | TGTGCCAGCAGTGAAACCCCTGACTCCTCTGGAAACACCATATATTTT
TRBJ2-1 | . | TRBV6-5 | . | CASSYSGVNEQFF | TGTGCCAGCAGTTACTCCGGTGTTAATGAGCAGTTCTTC
TRBJ1-5 | . | TRBV4-1 | few | CASSQSVTRGLNQPQHF | TGCGCCAGCAGCCAATCGGTAACACGCGGACTTAATCAGCCCCAGCATTTT
TRBJ1-1 | TRBD1 | TRBV27 | . | CASSPDRALMVRSEAFF | TGTGCCAGCAGCCCTGACAGGGCATTAATGGTACGTTCTGAAGCTTTCTTT
TRBJ2-7 | TRBD2 | TRBV6-5 | . | CASSLSGYEQYF | TGTGCCAGCAGTCTTAGCGGGTACGAGCAGTACTTC
TRBJ1-4 | . | TRBV18 | . | CASSPITGEKLFF | TGTGCCAGCTCCCCGATAACGGGTGAAAAACTGTTTTTT
TRBJ2-2 | . | TRBV5-1 | few | CASSGGSATGELFF | TGCGCCAGCAGCGGAGGGAGTGCTACCGGGGAGCTGTTTTTT
TRBJ2-4 | . | TRBV7-2 | . | CASSAAGSGVQYF | TGTGCCAGCAGCGCAGCCGGCAGCGGTGTACAGTACTTC
TRBJ1-1 | . | TRBV14 | . | CASSRGLNTEAFF | TGTGCCAGCAGTCGAGGATTGAACACTGAAGCTTTCTTT
TRBJ2-3 | TRBD2 | TRBV4-1 | . | CASSQEELAGGNTQYF | TGCGCCAGCAGCCAAGAGGAACTAGCGGGGGGGAATACGCAGTATTTT
TRBJ2-2 | . | TRBV27 | . | CASTWGYPGTGELFF | TGTGCCAGCACTTGGGGCTATCCGGGCACCGGGGAGCTGTTTTTT
TRBJ1-2 | . | TRBV24-1 | . | CATSDYGVGWGPSGYTF | TGTGCCACCAGTGATTACGGTGTGGGGTGGGGCCCCAGCGGCTACACCTTC
TRBJ2-5 | . | TRBV7-7 | . | CASSLTRGETQYF | TGTGCCAGCAGCTTAACCAGGGGAGAGACCCAGTACTTC
TRBJ2-5 | TRBD2 | TRBV29-1 | once | CSCSGRRFEETQYF | TGCAGCTGTAGCGGGCGACGCTTTGAGGAGACCCAGTACTTC
TRBJ1-3 | . | TRBV9 | . | CASSAILDSSGNTIYF | TGTGCCAGCAGCGCCATCCTGGACAGCTCTGGAAACACCATATATTTT
TRBJ1-1 | TRBD1 | TRBV27 | . | CASSFGTANTEAFF | TGTGCCAGCAGTTTTGGGACAGCGAACACTGAAGCTTTCTTT
TRBJ1-1 | . | TRBV28 | . | CASSYEDSSNTEAFF | TGTGCCAGCAGTTATGAGGACAGTTCGAACACTGAAGCTTTCTTT
TRBJ2-3 | . | TRBV2 | few | CASSVQAVADTQYF | TGTGCCAGCAGTGTCCAGGCCGTCGCAGATACGCAGTATTTT
TRBJ2-1 | . | TRBV19 | . | CASSLVGHNYNEQFF | TGTGCCAGTAGTTTAGTGGGACATAACTACAATGAGCAGTTCTTC
TRBJ2-3 | TRBD2 | TRBV30 | once | CAWTTLAGVTDTQYF | TGTGCCTGGACGACCTTAGCGGGAGTAACAGATACGCAGTATTTT
TRBJ1-2 | TRBD1 | TRBV5-1 | . | CASSLLTGTGGDYGYTF | TGCGCCAGCAGCTTGTTGACCGGGACAGGGGGCGACTATGGCTACACCTTC
TRBJ1-4 | . | TRBV7-9 | . | CASSLGMANEKLFF | TGTGCCAGCAGCCTCGGGATGGCTAATGAAAAACTGTTTTTT
TRBJ2-1 | TRBD2 | TRBV11-1 | . | CASARGTSVYNEQFF | TGTGCCAGCGCCAGGGGGACTAGCGTCTACAATGAGCAGTTCTTC
TRBJ2-3 | . | TRBV19 | . | CASSAPGRGGGKNTQYF | TGTGCCAGTAGTGCTCCGGGGAGAGGGGGTGGGAAAAATACGCAGTATTTT
TRBJ1-1 | . | TRBV12-3/TRBV12-4 | . | CASSRQTDTEAFF | TGTGCCAGCAGTCGACAGACGGACACTGAAGCTTTCTTT
TRBJ2-5 | TRBD2 | TRBV6-5 | . | CASTWTSGTETQYF | TGTGCCAGCACCTGGACTAGCGGGACGGAGACCCAGTACTTC
TRBJ1-4 | . | TRBV2 | . | CASSERGPLFF | TGTGCCAGCAGTGAAAGGGGCCCGCTGTTTTTT
TRBJ1-1 | . | TRBV6-5 | . | CASSYSTRTEAFF | TGTGCCAGCAGTTATTCGACAAGAACTGAAGCTTTCTTT
TRBJ1-5 | . | TRBV19 | . | CASTPAGGRRNQPQHF | TGTGCCAGTACCCCGGCTGGGGGCCGACGCAATCAGCCCCAGCATTTT
TRBJ1-2 | . | TRBV28 | . | CASSLRGGSNYGYTF | TGTGCCAGCAGTTTACGGGGGGGGTCCAACTATGGCTACACCTTC
TRBJ2-3 | . | TRBV7-9 | . | CASSGSPVGGTTDTQYF | TGTGCCAGCAGCGGTTCTCCGGTGGGAGGAACCACAGATACGCAGTATTTT
TRBJ2-2 | . | TRBV27 | once | CASSSPIYGAIGELFF | TGTGCCAGCAGTTCCCCTATCTACGGAGCAATCGGGGAGCTGTTTTTT
TRBJ2-1 | TRBD2 | TRBV3-1/TRBV3-2 | . | CASSPFSGVSYNEQFF | TGTGCCAGCAGTCCTTTTAGCGGGGTTTCCTACAATGAGCAGTTCTTC
TRBJ2-1 | TRBD2 | TRBV11-2 | . | CASSGGLAGGLERDEQFF | TGTGCCAGCAGCGGAGGACTAGCGGGGGGCCTCGAGCGGGATGAGCAGTTCTTC
TRBJ2-1 | TRBD2 | TRBV28 | . | CASRGSGSKYNEQFF | TGTGCCAGCAGAGGTAGCGGGAGCAAGTACAATGAGCAGTTCTTC
TRBJ2-7 | . | TRBV2 | . | CASIFLYEQYF | TGTGCCAGCATTTTCCTCTACGAGCAGTACTTC
TRBJ2-7 | TRBD1 | TRBV19 | . | CASSGQGADEQYF | TGTGCCAGTAGCGGACAGGGGGCAGACGAGCAGTACTTC
TRBJ2-5 | TRBD2 | TRBV5-4 | . | CASSSPTSGGNPGETQYF | TGTGCCAGCAGCTCCCCGACTAGCGGGGGGAACCCGGGGGAGACCCAGTACTTC
TRBJ1-1 | . | TRBV6-5 | . | CASRVDWETEAFF | TGTGCCAGCAGGGTAGATTGGGAGACTGAAGCTTTCTTT
TRBJ1-1 | TRBD1 | TRBV3-1/TRBV3-2 | . | CASSHLPGTAKNTEAFF | TGTGCCAGCAGCCATCTCCCCGGGACAGCCAAGAACACTGAAGCTTTCTTT
TRBJ2-5 | TRBD1 | TRBV7-8 | . | CASSPDRAQETQYF | TGTGCCAGCAGCCCGGACAGGGCTCAAGAGACCCAGTACTTC
TRBJ2-4 | . | TRBV28 | . | CASSLGGLTLAKNIQYF | TGTGCCAGCAGTTTAGGGGGACTCACACTAGCCAAAAACATTCAGTACTTC
TRBJ1-2 | TRBD1 | TRBV6-5 | . | CASSFSDRAYGYTF | TGTGCCAGCAGTTTCTCGGACAGGGCCTATGGCTACACCTTC
TRBJ1-1 | . | TRBV11-2 | . | CASSFSSEAFF | TGTGCCAGCAGCTTCTCTTCGGAAGCTTTCTTT
TRBJ2-2 | TRBD2 | TRBV10-1 | . | CASSDFAGGNTGELFF | TGCGCCAGCAGTGACTTCGCGGGAGGGAATACCGGGGAGCTGTTTTTT
TRBJ1-1 | . | TRBV9 | . | CASSPQRSNTEAFF | TGTGCCAGCAGCCCCCAACGGTCGAACACTGAAGCTTTCTTT
TRBJ2-7 | TRBD2 | TRBV3-1/TRBV3-2 | . | CASSFVGASGGEQYF | TGTGCCAGCAGCTTCGTCGGGGCTAGCGGGGGGGAGCAGTACTTC
TRBJ2-3 | TRBD2 | TRBV19 | . | CASSIRGVRDTQYF | TGTGCCAGTAGTATACGGGGGGTGAGGGATACGCAGTATTTT
TRBJ2-1 | . | TRBV11-3 | . | CASSLSGVSYNEQFF | TGTGCCAGCAGCTTATCGGGGGTCTCCTACAATGAGCAGTTCTTC
TRBJ1-1 | TRBD1 | TRBV9 | . | CARRQGVGNTEAFF | TGTGCCAGACGGCAGGGGGTAGGAAACACTGAAGCTTTCTTT
TRBJ2-1 | TRBD1 | TRBV19 | . | CASSFRTGRVSYNEQFF | TGTGCCAGTAGTTTTCGGACAGGCCGAGTGTCCTACAATGAGCAGTTCTTC